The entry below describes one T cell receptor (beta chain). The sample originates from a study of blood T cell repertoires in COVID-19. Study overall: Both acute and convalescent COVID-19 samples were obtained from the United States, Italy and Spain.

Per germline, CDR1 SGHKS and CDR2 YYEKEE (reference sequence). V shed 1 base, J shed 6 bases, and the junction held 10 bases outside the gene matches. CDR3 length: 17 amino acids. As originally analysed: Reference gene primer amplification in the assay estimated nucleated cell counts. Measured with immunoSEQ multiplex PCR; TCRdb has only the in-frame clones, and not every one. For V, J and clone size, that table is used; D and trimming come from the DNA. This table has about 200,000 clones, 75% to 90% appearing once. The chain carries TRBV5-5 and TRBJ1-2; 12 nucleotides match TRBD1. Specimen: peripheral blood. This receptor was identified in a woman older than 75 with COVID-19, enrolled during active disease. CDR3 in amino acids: CASSLTPGTGGYDGYTF. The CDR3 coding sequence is TGTGCCAGCAGCTTGACCCCCGGGACAGGGGGCTACGATGGCTACACCTTC.